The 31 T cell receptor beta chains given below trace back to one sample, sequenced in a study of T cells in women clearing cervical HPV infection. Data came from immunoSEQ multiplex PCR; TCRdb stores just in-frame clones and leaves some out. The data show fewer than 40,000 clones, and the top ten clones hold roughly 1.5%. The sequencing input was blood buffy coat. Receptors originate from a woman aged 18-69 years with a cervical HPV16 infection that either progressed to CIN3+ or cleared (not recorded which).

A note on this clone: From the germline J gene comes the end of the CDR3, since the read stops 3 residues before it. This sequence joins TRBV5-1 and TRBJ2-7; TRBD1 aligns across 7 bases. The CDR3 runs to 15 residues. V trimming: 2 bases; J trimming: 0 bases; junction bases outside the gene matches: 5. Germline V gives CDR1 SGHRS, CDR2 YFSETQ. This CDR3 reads CASSFTTGSSYEQYF. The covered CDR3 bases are TGCGCCAGCAGCTTCACGACAGGGAGCTCCTACGAG. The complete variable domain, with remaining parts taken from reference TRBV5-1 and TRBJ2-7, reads KAGVTQTPRYLIKTRGQQVTLSCSPISGHRSVSWYQQTPGQGLQFLFEYFSETQRNKGNFPGRFSGRQFSNSRSEMNVSTLELGDSALYLCASSFTTGSSYEQYFGPGTRLTVT.

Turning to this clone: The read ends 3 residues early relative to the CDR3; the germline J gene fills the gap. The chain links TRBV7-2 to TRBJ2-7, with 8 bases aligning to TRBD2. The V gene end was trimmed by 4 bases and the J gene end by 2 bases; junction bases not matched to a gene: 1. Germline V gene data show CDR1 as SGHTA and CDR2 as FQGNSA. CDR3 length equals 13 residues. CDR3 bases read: TGTGCCAGCAGCTCGGGACTAGCCTACGAG. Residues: CASSSGLAYE. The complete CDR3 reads CASSSGLAYEQYF.

The CDR3 DNA, read in part, is TGCGCCAGCAGCTTGGCCGCGACAGCCTACGAG. Encoded protein: CASSLAATAYE. The CDR3 as a whole reads CASSLAATAYEQYF. The V and J genes are TRBV5-1 and TRBJ2-7; D may be TRBD1 (5 bases). The read gets to within 3 residues of the CDR3 end, and the germline J gene fills in the rest. Germline-derived CDR1 and CDR2 are SGHRS and YFSETQ. The CDR3 covers 14 residues. V shed 0 bases and J shed 2 bases, with 9 bases lying between them.

The CDR3: CAWRADSLNSPLFF. The sequenced part of the CDR3 DNA is TGTGCCTGGCGGGCCGACAGTCTCAATTCACCG. This rearrangement joins TRBV30 to TRBJ2-2, with TRBD1 as a possible D gene (5 bases). From the germline J gene comes the end of the CDR3, since the read stops 3 residues before it. This CDR3 is built from 14 residues. From germline, CDR1 is GTSNPN and CDR2 SVGIG (reference sequence).

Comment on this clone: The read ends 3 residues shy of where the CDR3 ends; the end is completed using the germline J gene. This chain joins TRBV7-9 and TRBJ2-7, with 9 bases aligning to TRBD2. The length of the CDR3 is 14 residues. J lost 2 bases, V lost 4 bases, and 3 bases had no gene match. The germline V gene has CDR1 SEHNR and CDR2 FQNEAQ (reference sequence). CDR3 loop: CASSSLAGTYEQYF. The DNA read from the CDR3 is TGTGCCAGCAGCTCTCTAGCGGGAACCTACGAG.

The CDR3 is CASSLTSGRAREQYF. CDR3 DNA (partial): TGTGCCAGCAGCTTGACTAGCGGGAGGGCTCGCGAG. The rearrangement joins TRBV7-2 to TRBJ2-7, with 14 bases that match TRBD2. With the read ending 3 residues before the CDR3 end, the germline J gene is used to fill in that end. The CDR3 sequence is 15 residues long. From germline, CDR1 is SGHTA and CDR2 FQGNSA. The V segment lost 3 bases and the J segment 6 bases; nucleotides outside the gene matches: 4.

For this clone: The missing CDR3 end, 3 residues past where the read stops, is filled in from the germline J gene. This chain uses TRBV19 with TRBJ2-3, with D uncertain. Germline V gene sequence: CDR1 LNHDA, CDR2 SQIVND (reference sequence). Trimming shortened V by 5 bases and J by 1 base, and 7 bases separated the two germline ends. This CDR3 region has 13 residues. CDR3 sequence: CASSLRGTDTQYF. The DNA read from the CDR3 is TGTGCCAGTAGTCTTCGGGGCACAGATACG.

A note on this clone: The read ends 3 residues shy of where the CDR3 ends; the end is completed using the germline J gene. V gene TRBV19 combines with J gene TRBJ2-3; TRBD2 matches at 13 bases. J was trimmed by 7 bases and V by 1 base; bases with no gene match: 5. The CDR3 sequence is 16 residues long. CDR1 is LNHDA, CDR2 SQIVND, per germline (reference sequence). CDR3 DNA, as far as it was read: TGTGCCAGTAGTATAGTCCCCGGGACTAGCGGGAATACG. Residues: CASSIVPGTSGNT. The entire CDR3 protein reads CASSIVPGTSGNTQYF.

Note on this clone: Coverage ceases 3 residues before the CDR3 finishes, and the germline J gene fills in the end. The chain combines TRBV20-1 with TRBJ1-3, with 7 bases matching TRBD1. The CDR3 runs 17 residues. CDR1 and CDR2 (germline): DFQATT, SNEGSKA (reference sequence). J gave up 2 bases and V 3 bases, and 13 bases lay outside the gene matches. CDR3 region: CSASVDREFLAGNTIYF. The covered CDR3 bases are TGCAGTGCTAGTGTAGACAGGGAGTTTTTGGCTGGAAACACC.

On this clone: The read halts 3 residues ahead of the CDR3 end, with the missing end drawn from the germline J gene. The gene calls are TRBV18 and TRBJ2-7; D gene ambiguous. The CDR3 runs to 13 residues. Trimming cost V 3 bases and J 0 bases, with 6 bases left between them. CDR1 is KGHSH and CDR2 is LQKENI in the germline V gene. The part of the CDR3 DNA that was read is TGTGCCAGCTCACCGACTCGCTCCTACGAG. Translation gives CASSPTRSYE. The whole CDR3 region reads CASSPTRSYEQYF.

Here the CDR3 reads CASSDEALYTF. Incomplete CDR3 DNA: TGTGCCAGCAGCGATGAGGCCCTC. V gene TRBV7-9 combines with J gene TRBJ1-2; D remains unclear. The read finishes 3 residues shy of the CDR3 end, and the germline J gene is used to complete it. Germline CDR1 is SEHNR and CDR2 is FQNEAQ (reference sequence). The CDR3 is 11 amino acids.

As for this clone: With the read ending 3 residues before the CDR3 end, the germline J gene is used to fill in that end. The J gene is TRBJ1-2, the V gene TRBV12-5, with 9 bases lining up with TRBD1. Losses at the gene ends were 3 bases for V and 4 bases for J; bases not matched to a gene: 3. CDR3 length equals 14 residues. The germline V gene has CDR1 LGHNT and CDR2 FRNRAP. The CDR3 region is CASGFTGGGYGYTF. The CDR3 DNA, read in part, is TGTGCTAGTGGTTTCACAGGGGGCGGCTATGGC.

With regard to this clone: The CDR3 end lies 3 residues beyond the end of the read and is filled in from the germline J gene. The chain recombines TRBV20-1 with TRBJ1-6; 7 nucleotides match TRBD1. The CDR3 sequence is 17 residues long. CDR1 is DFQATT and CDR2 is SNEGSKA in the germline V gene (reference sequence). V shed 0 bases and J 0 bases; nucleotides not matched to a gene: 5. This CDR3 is CSARDLGQSSYNSPLHF. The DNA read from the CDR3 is TGCAGTGCTAGAGACCTGGGACAGAGCTCCTATAATTCACCC.

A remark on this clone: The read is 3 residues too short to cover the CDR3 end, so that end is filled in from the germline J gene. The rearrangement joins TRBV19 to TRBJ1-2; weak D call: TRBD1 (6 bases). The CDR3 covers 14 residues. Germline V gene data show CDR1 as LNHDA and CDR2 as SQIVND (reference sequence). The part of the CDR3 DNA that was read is TGTGCCAGTAGTATAAGGGGGGGAGTTTTGGGC. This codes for CASSIRGGVLG. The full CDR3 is CASSIRGGVLGYTF.

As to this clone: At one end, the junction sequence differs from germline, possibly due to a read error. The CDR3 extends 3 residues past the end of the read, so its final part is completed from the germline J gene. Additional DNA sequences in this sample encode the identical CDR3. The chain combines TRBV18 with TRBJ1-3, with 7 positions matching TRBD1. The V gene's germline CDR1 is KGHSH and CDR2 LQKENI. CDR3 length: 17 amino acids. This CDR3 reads CASSPLGQATSGNTIYF. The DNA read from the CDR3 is TGTGCCAGCTCGCCCCTAGGACAGGCGACCTCTGGAAACACA. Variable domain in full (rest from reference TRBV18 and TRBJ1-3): NAGVMQNPRHLVRRRGQEARLRCSPMKGHSHVYWYRQLPEEGLKFMVYLQKENIIDESGMPKERFSAEFPKEGPSILRIQQVVRGDSAAYFCASSPLGQATSGNTIYFGEGSWLTVV.

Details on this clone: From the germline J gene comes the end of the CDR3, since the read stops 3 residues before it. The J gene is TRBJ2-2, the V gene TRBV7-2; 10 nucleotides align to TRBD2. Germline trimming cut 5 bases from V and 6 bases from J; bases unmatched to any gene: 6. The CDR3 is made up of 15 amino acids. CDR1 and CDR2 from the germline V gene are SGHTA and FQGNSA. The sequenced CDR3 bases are TGTGCCAGCAGCCCTAGCGGGAGTGGGGCCGGGGAG. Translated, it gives CASSPSGSGAGE. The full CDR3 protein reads CASSPSGSGAGELFF.

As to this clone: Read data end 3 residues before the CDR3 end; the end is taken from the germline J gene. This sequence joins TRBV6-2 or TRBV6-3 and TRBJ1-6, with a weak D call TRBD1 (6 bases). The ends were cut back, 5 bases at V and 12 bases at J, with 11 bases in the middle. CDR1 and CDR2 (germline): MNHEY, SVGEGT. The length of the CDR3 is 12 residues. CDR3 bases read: TGTGCCAGCAGTCAACTACAGGGACCC. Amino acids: CASSQLQGP. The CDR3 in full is CASSQLQGPLHF.

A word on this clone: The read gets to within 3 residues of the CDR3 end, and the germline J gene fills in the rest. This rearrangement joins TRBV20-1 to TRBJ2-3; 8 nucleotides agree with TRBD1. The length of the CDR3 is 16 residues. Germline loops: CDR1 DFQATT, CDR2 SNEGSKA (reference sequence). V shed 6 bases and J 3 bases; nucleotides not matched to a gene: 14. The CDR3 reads CSAPQGADLLTDTQYF. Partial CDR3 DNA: TGCAGTGCCCCCCAGGGGGCGGATTTGTTGACAGATACG.

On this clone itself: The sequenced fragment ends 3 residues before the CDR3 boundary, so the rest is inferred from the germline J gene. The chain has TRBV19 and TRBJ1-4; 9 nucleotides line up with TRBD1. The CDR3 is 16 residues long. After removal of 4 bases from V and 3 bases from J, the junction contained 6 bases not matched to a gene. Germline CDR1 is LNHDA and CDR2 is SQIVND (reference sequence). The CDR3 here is CASSTSTGGANEKLFF. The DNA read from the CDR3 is TGTGCCAGTAGTACATCGACAGGGGGAGCTAATGAAAAA.

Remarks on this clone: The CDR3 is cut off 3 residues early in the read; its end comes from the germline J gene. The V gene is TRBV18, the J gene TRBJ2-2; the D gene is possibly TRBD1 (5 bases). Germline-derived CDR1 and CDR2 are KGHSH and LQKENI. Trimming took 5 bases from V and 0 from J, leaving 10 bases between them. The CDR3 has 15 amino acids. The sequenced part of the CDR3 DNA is TGTGCCAGCTCATCGTCGACAGCGAACACCGGGGAG. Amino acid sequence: CASSSSTANTGE. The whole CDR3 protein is CASSSSTANTGELFF.

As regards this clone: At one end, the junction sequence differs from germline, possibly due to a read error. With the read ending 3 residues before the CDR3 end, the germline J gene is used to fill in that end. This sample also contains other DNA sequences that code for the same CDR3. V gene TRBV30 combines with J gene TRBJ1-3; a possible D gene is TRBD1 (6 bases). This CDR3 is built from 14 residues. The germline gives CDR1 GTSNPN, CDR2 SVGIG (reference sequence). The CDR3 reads CAWRIGGGGNTIYF. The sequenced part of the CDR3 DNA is TGTGCCTGGAGGATCGGAGGGGGAGGAAACACA.

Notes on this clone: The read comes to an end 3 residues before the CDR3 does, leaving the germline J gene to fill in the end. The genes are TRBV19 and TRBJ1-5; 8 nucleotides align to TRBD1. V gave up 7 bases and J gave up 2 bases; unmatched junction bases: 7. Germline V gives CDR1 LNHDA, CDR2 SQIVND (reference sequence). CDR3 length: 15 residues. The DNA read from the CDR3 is TGTGCCAGTACCAGACAGGGGTTAGGCAATCAGCCC. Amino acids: CASTRQGLGNQP. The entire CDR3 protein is CASTRQGLGNQPQHF.

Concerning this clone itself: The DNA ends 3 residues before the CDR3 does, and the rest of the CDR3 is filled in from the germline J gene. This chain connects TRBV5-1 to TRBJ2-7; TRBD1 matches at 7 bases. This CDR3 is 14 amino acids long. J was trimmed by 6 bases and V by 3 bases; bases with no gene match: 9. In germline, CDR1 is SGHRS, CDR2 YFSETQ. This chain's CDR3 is CASSSTGRQTEQYF. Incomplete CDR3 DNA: TGCGCCAGCAGCTCGACAGGGAGACAGACCGAG.

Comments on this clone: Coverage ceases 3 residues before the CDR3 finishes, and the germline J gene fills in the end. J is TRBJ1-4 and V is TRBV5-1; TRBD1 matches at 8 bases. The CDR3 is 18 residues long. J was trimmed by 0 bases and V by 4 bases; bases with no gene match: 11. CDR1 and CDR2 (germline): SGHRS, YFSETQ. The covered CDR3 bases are TGCGCCAGCAGCCCGAGGACAGGGCTGCCAACAACTAATGAAAAA. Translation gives CASSPRTGLPTTNEK. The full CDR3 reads CASSPRTGLPTTNEKLFF.

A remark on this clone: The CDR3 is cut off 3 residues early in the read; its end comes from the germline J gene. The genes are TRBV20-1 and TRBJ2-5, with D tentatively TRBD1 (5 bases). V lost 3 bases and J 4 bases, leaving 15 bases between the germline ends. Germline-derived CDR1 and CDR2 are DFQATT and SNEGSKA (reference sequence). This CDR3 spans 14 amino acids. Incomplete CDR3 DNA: TGCAGTGCTAGTGCCCAGGGCCGCGGAGAGACC. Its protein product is CSASAQGRGET. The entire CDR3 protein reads CSASAQGRGETQYF.

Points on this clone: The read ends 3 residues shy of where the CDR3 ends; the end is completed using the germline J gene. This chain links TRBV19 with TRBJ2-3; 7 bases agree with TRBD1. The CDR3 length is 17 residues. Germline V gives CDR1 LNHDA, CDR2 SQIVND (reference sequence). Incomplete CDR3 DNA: TGTGCCAGTAGTATTGCACAGGGGATTTATAGCAATCAGCCG. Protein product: CASSIAQGIYSNQP. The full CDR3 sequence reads CASSIAQGIYSNQPQYF. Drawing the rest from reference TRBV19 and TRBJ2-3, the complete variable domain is DGGITQSPKYLFRKEGQNVTLSCEQNLNHDAMYWYRQDPGQGLRLIYYSQIVNDFQKGDIAEGYSVSREKKESFPLTVTSAQKNPTAFYLCASSIAQGIYSNQPQYFGPGTRLTVL.

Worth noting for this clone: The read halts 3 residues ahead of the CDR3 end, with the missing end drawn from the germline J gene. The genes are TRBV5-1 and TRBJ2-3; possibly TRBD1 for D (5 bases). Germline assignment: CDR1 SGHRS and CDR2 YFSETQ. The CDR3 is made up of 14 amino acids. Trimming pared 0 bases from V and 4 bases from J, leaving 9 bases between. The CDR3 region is CASSLETVADTQYF. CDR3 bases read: TGCGCCAGCAGCTTGGAGACAGTTGCAGATACG.

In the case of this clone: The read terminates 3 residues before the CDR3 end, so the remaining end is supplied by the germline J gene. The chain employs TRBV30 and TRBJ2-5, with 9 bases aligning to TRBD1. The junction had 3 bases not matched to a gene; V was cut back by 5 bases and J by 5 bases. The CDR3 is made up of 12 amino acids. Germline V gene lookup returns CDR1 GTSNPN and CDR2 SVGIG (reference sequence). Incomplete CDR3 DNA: TGTGCCTGGGGGACAGGGAGGGAGACC. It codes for CAWGTGRET. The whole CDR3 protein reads CAWGTGRETQYF.

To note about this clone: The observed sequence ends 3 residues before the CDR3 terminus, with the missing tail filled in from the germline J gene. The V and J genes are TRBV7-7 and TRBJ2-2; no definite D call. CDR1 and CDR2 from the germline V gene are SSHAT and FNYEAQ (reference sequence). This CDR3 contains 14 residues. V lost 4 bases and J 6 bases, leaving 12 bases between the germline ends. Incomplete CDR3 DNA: TGTGCCAGCAGCTCCGAACCGCGCCCCGGGGAG. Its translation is CASSSEPRPGE. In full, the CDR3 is CASSSEPRPGELFF. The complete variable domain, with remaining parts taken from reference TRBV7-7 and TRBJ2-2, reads GAGVSQSPRYKVTKRGQDVTLRCDPISSHATLYWYQQALGQGPEFLTYFNYEAQPDKSGLPSDRFSAERPEGSISTLTIQRTEQRDSAMYRCASSSEPRPGELFFGEGSRLTVL.

CDR3: CSASGTAPNAQYF. Incomplete CDR3 DNA: TGCAGTGCGAGTGGGACAGCGCCCAATGCG. The genes are TRBV20-1 and TRBJ2-3, with 7 bases fitting TRBD1. Read coverage stops 3 residues before the CDR3 terminus; the germline J gene supplies the remainder. Germline-derived CDR1 and CDR2 are DFQATT and SNEGSKA (reference sequence). CDR3 length: 13 residues.

CDR3 amino acids: CASSVQGAEDGYTF. Incomplete CDR3 DNA: TGCGCCAGCAGCGTGCAGGGGGCTGAGGATGGC. The V call is TRBV5-1, the J call TRBJ1-2; 8 bases match TRBD1. Read coverage stops 3 residues before the CDR3 terminus; the germline J gene supplies the remainder. Germline V CDR1 and CDR2: SGHRS, YFSETQ. The CDR3 has 14 amino acids. V lost 4 bases to trimming and J lost 6 bases; unmatched junction nucleotides: 8. The full variable domain, in which reference TRBV5-1 and TRBJ1-2 provide the parts outside the CDR3, is KAGVTQTPRYLIKTRGQQVTLSCSPISGHRSVSWYQQTPGQGLQFLFEYFSETQRNKGNFPGRFSGRQFSNSRSEMNVSTLELGDSALYLCASSVQGAEDGYTFGSGTRLTVV.